Listed here is a single T cell receptor (beta chain). Its specificity is not known. Clones were sequenced by immunoSEQ multiplex PCR, and TCRdb holds only the in-frame ones, with some missing. The sample records 12,000 or so clones, about 80% being singletons. The ends lost 2 bases at V and 6 bases at J; junction bases unmatched: 10. Germline CDR1 and CDR2: SGHVS and FNYEAQ. CDR3 size: 16 residues. Collection of blood occurred at baseline, at cycle 4 day 1, and at cycle 7 day 1. This record comes from a study of OX40 agonist ivuxolimab in advanced cancers. Background on the study: The group had a mean age of around 60 years, ranged from about 23 to 79, and was 82.7% male.

Study observations and caveats: The CD4+ and CD8+ T cells in the blood had expanded clonally by week 6 at 0.1 to 3.0 mg/kg.

The receptor was derived from an adult with an advanced solid tumor such as melanoma, head and neck, liver or kidney cancer. The chain combines TRBV7-6 with TRBJ1-2, with 9 positions matching TRBD1. The sequencing used CD4+ or CD8+ T cells sorted from blood, collected in a trial of the OX40 agonist ivuxolimab. The CDR3 is CASSLLGIDRGDGYTF. The CDR3 DNA sequence: TGTGCCAGCAGCTTATTGGGCATCGACAGGGGGGATGGCTACACCTTC.